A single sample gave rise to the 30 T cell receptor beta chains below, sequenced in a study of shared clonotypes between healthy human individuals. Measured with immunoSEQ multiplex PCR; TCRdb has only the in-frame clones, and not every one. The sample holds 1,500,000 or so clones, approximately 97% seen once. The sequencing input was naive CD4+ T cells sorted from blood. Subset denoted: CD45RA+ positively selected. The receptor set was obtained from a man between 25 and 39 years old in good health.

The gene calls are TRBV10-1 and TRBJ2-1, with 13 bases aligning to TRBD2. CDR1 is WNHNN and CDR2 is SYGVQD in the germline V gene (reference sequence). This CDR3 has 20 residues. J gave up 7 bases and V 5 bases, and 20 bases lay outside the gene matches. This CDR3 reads CASSRRLGLAGAGRENEQFF. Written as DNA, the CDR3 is TGCGCCAGCAGTCGCCGGTTAGGACTAGCGGGAGCAGGCAGAGAAAATGAGCAGTTCTTC.

Here the CDR3 reads CASSVSGTDTQYF. The DNA of the CDR3 is TGTGCCAGCAGCGTTAGCGGCACAGATACGCAGTATTTT. The chain employs TRBV5-5 and TRBJ2-3; TRBD2 might be the D (5 bases). The germline V gene encodes CDR1 SGHKS and CDR2 YYEKEE (reference sequence). The CDR3 length is 13 residues. The V and J ends lost 4 bases and 1 base respectively, with 7 bases between them. Full variable domain (rest looked up from reference TRBV5-5 and TRBJ2-3): DAGVTQSPTHLIKTRGQQVTLRCSPISGHKSVSWYQQVLGQGPQFIFQYYEKEERGRGNFPDRFSARQFPNYSSELNVNALLLGDSALYLCASSVSGTDTQYFGPGTRLTVL.

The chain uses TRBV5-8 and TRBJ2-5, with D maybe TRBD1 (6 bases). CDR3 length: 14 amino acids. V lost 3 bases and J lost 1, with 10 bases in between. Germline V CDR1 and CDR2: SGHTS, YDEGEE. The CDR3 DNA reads TGTGCCAGCAGCTATCGGACAGCCCAAGAGACCCAGTACTTC. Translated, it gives CASSYRTAQETQYF.

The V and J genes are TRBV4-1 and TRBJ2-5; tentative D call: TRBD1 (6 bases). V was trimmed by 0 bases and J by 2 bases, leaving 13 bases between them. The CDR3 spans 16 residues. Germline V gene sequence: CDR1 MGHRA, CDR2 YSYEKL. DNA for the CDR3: TGCGCCAGCAGCCAAGAGTTGAGCAGGGGTCAAGAGACCCAGTACTTC. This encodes CASSQELSRGQETQYF.

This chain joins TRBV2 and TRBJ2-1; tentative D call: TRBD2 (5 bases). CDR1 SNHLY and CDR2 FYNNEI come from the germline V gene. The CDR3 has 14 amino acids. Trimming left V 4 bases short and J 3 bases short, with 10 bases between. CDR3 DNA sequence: TGTGCCAGCAGTGTTTTTCGGGACTACAATGAGCAGTTCTTC. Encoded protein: CASSVFRDYNEQFF. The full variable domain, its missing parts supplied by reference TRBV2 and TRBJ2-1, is EPEVTQTPSHQVTQMGQEVILRCVPISNHLYFYWYRQILGQKVEFLVSFYNNEISEKSEIFDDQFSVERPDGSNFTLKIRSTKLEDSAMYFCASSVFRDYNEQFFGPGTRLTVL.

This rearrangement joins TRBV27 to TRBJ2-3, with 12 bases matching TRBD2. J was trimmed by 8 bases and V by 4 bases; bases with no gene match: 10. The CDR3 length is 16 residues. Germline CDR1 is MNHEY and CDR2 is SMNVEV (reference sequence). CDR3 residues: CASSSGTSGRRTTQYF. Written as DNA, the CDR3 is TGTGCCAGCAGTTCCGGGACTAGCGGGCGGCGTACTACGCAGTATTTT.

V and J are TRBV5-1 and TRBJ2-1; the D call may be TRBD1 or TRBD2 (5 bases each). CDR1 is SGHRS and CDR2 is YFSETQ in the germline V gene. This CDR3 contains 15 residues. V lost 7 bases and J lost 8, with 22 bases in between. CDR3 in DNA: TGCGCCAGCGCCTTAGGGGATCGGGATATCGATGAGCAGTTCTTC. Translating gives CASALGDRDIDEQFF.

The CDR3 nucleotides are TGTGCCAGTAGCCCAAGGGGGACGGTCGGCTACGAGCAGTACTTC. Amino acids: CASSPRGTVGYEQYF. This chain joins TRBV19 and TRBJ2-7; perhaps TRBD1 as D (6 bases). The CDR3 contains 15 residues. The germline V and J ends were trimmed by 6 bases and 3 bases, with 18 bases remaining between them. Germline V gene lookup returns CDR1 LNHDA and CDR2 SQIVND (reference sequence).

DNA of the CDR3: TGTGCCAGCAGCCAAGACAACAGGAATCAAGAGACCCAGTACTTC. Its protein is CASSQDNRNQETQYF. The gene calls are TRBV14 and TRBJ2-5; a weak D match, TRBD1 (5 bases). The CDR3 loop spans 15 amino acids. V was shortened by 0 bases and J by 2 bases, with 10 bases between the two germline ends. Germline CDR1 reads SGHDN; CDR2 reads FVKESK.

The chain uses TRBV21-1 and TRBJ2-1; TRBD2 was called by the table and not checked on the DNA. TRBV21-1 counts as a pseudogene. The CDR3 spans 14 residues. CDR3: CASSTGTSFNEQFF. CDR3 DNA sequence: TGTGCCAGCAGCACAGGGACTAGCTTCAATGAGCAGTTCTTC.

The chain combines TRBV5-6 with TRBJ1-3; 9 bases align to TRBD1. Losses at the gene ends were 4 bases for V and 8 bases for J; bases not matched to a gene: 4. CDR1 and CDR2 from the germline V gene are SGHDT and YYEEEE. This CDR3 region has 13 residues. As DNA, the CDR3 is TGTGCCAGCAGCATCGGACAGGGGCACACCATATATTTT. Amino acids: CASSIGQGHTIYF.

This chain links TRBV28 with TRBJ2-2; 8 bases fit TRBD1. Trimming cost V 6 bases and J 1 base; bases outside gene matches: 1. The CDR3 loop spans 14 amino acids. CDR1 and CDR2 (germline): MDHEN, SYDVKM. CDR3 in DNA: TGTGCCAGCAGCGGGACAGGGAACACCGGGGAGCTGTTTTTT. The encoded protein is CASSGTGNTGELFF.

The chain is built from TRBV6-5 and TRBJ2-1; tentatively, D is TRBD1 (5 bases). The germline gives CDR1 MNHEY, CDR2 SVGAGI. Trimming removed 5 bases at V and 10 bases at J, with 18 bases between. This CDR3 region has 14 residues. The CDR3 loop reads CASSRPDARTEQFF. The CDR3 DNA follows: TGTGCCAGCAGTCGCCCGGACGCTCGGACAGAGCAGTTCTTC.

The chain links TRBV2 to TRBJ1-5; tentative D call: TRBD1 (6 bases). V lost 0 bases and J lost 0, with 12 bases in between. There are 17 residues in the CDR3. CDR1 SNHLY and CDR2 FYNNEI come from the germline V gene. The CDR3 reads CASSEALQGHSNQPQHF. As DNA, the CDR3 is TGTGCCAGCAGTGAAGCTCTGCAGGGGCATAGCAATCAGCCCCAGCATTTT.

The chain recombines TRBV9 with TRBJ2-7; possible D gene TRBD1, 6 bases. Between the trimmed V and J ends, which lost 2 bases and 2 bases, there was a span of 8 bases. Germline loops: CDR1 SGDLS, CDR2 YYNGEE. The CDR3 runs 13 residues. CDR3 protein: CASSVGQTYEQYF. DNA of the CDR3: TGTGCCAGCAGCGTCGGACAGACCTACGAGCAGTACTTC.

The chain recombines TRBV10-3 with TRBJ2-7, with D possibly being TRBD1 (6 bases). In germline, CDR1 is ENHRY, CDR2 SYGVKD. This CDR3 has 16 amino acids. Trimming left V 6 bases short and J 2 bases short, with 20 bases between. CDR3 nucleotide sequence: TGTGCCATCAGGAAGGCGCTCCCAGGGGATACCTACGAGCAGTACTTC. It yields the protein CAIRKALPGDTYEQYF.

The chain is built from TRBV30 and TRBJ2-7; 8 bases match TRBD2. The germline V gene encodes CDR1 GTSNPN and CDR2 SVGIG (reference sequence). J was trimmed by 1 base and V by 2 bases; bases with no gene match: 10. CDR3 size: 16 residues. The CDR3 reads CAWSSSTSERSYEQYF. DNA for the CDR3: TGTGCCTGGAGTTCCTCGACTAGCGAGAGATCCTACGAGCAGTACTTC.

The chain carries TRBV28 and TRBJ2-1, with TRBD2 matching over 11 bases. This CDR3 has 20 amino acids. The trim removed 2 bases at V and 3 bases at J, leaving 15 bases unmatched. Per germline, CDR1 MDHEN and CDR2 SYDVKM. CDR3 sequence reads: CASSLAELAGGKGRYNEQFF. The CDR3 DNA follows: TGTGCCAGCAGTTTAGCGGAGCTAGCGGGAGGCAAGGGCCGCTACAATGAGCAGTTCTTC. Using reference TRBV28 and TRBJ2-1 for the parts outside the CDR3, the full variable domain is DVKVTQSSRYLVKRTGEKVFLECVQDMDHENMFWYRQDPGLGLRLIYFSYDVKMKEKGDIPEGYSVSREKKERFSLILESASTNQTSMYLCASSLAELAGGKGRYNEQFFGPGTRLTVL.

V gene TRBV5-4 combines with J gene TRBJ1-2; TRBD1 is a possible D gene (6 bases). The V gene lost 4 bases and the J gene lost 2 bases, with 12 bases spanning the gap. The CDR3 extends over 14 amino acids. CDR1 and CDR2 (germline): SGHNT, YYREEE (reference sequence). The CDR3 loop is CASSGGLGNYGYTF. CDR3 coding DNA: TGTGCCAGCAGCGGGGGCTTAGGGAACTATGGCTACACCTTC.

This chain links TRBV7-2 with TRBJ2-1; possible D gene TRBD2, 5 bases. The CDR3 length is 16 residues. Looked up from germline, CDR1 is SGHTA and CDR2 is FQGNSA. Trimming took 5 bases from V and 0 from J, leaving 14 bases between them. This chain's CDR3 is CASSKRGLSSYNEQFF. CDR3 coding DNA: TGTGCCAGCAGCAAAAGAGGACTTTCCTCCTACAATGAGCAGTTCTTC.

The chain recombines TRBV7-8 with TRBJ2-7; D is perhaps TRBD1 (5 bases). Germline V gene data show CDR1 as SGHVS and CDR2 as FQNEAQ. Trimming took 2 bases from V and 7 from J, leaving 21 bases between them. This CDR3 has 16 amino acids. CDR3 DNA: TGTGCCAGCAGCTTACCCCGGCGGTTGGGGCGTTTGGAGCAGTACTTC. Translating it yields CASSLPRRLGRLEQYF.

CDR3 region: CASSSPGPSRYGYTF. The CDR3 nucleotides read TGTGCCAGCAGTTCCCCTGGACCGAGCCGCTATGGCTACACCTTC. The genes are TRBV2 and TRBJ1-2; D gene ambiguous. This CDR3 comprises 15 residues. Germline CDR1 reads SNHLY; CDR2 reads FYNNEI. V was shortened by 5 bases and J by 4 bases, with 17 bases between the two germline ends. Full variable domain (outside the CDR3, taken from reference TRBV2 and TRBJ1-2): EPEVTQTPSHQVTQMGQEVILRCVPISNHLYFYWYRQILGQKVEFLVSFYNNEISEKSEIFDDQFSVERPDGSNFTLKIRSTKLEDSAMYFCASSSPGPSRYGYTFGSGTRLTVV.

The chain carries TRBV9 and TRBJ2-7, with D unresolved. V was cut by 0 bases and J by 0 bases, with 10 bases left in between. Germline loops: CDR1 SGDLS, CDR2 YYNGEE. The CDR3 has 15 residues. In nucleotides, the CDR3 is TGTGCCAGCAGCGTAGATCCGAGGAGCTCCTACGAGCAGTACTTC. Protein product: CASSVDPRSSYEQYF.

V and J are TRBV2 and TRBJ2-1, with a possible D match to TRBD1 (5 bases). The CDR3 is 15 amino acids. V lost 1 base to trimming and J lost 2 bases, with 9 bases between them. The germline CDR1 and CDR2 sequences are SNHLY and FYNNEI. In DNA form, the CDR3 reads TGTGCCAGCAGTGAAGGTCCAGGGACCTACAATGAGCAGTTCTTC. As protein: CASSEGPGTYNEQFF.

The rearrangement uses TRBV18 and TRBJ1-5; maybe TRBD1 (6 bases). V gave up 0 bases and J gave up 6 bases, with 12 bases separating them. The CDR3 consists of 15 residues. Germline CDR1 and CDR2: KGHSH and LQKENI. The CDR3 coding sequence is TGTGCCAGCTCACCACCCCGAGGGGGGGGTCAGCCCCAGCATTTT. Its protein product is CASSPPRGGGQPQHF.

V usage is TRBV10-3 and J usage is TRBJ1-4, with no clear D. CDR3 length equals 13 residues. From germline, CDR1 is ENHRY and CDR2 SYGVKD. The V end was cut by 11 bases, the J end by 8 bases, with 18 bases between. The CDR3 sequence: CAARSGYGEKLFF. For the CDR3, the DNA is TGTGCCGCAAGATCGGGGTATGGAGAAAAACTGTTTTTT.

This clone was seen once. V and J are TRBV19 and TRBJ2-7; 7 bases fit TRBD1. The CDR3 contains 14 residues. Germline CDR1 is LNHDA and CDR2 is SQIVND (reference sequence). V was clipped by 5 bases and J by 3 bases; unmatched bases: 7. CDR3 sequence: CASSYLGQNYEQYF. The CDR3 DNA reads TGTGCCAGTAGTTACCTGGGACAGAACTACGAGCAGTACTTC.

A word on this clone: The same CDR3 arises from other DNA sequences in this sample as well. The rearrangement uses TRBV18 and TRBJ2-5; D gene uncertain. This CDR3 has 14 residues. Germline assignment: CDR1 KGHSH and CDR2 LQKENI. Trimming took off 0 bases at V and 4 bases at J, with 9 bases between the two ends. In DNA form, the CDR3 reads TGTGCCAGCTCACCACCGGCAGGTCGAGAGACCCAGTACTTC. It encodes CASSPPAGRETQYF.

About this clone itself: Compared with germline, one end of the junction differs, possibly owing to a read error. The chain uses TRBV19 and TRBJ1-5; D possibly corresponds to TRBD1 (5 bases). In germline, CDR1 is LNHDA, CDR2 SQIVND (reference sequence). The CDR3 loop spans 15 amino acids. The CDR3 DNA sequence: TGTGCCAGCAGTACGTTGGGGCCCTTTGGCCAGCCCCAGCATTTT. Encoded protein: CASSTLGPFGQPQHF.

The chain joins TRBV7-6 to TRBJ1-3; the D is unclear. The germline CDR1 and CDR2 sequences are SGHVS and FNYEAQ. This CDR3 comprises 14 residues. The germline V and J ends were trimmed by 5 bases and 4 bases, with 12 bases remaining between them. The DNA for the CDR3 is TGTGCCAGCAGCCCCCAAGATAGAGGAAACACCATATATTTT. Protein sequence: CASSPQDRGNTIYF.